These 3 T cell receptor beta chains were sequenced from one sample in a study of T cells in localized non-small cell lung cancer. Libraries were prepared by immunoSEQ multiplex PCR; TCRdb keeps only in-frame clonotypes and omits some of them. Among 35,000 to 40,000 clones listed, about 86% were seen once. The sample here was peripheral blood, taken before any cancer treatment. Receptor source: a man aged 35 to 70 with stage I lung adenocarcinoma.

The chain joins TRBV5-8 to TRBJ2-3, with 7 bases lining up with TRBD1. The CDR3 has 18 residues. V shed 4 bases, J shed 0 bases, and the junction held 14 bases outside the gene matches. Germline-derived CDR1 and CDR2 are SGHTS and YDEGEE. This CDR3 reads CASSEPLAGTASTDTQYF. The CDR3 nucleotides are TGTGCCAGCAGCGAACCCCTCGCCGGGACAGCGAGCACAGATACGCAGTATTTT.

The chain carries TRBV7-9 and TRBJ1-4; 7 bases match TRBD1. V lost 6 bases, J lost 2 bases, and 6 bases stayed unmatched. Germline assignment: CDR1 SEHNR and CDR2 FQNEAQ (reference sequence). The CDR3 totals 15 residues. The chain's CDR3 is CASRRQGGTNEKLFF. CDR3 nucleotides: TGTGCCAGCAGGCGACAGGGAGGCACTAATGAAAAACTGTTTTTT.

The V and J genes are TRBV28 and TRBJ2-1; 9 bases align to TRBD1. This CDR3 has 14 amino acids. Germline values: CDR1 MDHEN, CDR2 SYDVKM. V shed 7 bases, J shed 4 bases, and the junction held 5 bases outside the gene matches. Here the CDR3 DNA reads TGTGCCAGCAACCCGGGACAGGGTTACAATGAGCAGTTCTTC. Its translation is CASNPGQGYNEQFF.